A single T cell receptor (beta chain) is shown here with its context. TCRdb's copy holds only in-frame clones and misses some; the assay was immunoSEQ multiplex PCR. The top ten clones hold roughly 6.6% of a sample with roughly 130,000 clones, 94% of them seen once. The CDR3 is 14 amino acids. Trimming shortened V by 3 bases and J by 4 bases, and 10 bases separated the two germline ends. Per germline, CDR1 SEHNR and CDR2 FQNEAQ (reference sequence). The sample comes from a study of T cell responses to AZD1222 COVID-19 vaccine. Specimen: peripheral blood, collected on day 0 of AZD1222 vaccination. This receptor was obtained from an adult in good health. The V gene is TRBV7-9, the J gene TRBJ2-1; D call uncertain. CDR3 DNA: TGTGCCAGCAGCTTGGACGGAACATACAATGAGCAGTTCTTC. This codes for CASSLDGTYNEQFF.